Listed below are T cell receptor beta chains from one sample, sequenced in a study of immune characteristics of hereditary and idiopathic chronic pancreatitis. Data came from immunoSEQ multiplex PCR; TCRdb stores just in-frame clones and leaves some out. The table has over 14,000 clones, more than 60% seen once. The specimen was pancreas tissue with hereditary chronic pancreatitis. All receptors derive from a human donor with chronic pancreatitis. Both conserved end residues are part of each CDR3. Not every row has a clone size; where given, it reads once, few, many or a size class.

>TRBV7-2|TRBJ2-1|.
CASNKAGGIYNEQFF
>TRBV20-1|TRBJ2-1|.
CSASELGSYNEQFF
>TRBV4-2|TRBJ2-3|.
CASSGLSGSLLGGTQYF
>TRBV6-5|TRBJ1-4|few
CASSRVQRFEKLFF
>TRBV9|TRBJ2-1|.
CASSVGASGAPWGDNEQFF
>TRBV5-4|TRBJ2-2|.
CASSLPGGVTGELFF
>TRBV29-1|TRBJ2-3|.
CSVRGGVLADTQYF
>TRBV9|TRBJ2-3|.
CASSPTKDTQYF
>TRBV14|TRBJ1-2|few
CASSQAQGAGHGYTF
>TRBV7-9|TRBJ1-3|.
CASSLDPGPSGNTIYF
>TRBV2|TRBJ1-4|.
CASSVSGVANEKLFF
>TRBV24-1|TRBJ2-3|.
CATSEGGLAGSDTQYF
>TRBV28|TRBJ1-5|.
CASASGVGNQPQHF
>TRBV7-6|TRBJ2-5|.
CASSLAGGPRETQYF
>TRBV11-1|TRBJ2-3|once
CASSLGLAGDTQYF
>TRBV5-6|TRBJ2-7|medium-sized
CASSFGTGMPYEQYF
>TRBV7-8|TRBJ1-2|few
CASSLTRGGYGYTF
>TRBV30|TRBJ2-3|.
CAWKPGATDTQYF
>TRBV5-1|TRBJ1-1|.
CASPDNTEAFF
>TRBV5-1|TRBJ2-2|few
CASSFGQGTGELFF
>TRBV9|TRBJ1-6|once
CASSAQGALRSPLHF
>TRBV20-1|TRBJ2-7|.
CSASLPGQAAYEQYF
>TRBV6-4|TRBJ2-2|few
CASGTAPGTGELFF
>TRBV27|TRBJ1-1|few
CASKTGTGKIEAFF
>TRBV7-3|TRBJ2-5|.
CASSFDYSETQYF
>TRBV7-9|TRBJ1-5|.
CASSPQTENQPQHF
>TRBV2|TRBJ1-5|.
CASSRQEDQPQHF
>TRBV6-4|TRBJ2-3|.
CASIIAGHTDTQYF
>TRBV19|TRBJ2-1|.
CASSTHIQSEQFF
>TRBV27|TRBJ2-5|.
CASSLLTGGGGTQYF
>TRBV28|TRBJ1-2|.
CASRPTGLYGYTF
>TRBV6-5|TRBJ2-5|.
CASSSQRTLGGETQYF
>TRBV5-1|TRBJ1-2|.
CASSLSVGRDSYTF
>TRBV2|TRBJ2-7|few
CASSPGRGYYEQYF
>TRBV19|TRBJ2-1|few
CASSTTRLAGGREGEQFF
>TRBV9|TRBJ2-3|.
CASSAAGTSIFADTQYF
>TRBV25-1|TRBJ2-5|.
CASSESGGETQYF
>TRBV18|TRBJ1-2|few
CASSPVQGGYTF
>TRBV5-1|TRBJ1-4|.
CASRGPLGEKLFF
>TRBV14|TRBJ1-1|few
CASTRFYSMNTEAFF
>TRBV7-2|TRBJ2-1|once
CASGQGDNEQFF
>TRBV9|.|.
CASSVGTEYNYEQYF
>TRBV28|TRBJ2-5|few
CASSRFGFQETQYF
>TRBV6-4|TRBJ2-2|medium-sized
CASSDGESGELFF
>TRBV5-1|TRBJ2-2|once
CASSLTHLARTGELFF
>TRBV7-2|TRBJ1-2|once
CASSRQQGTYGYTF
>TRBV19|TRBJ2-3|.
CASKVRTGDSMDTQYF
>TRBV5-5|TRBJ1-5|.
CASSFGGLGIGQPQHF
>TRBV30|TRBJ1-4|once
CAWGVGTGEEKLFF
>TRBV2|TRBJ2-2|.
CASSLGTPTGELFF
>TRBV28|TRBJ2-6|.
CASSLGGLGRVGSGANVLTF
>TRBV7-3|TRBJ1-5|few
CASSLRGNQPQHF
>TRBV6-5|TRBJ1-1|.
CASRTRRVRTEAFF
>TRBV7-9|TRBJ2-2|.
CTSSSAGGITGELFF
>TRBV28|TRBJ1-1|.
CASTKGQSNTEAFF
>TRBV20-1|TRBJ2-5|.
CSASSFLQETQYF
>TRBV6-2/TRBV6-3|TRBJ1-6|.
CASSPGRRNSPLHF
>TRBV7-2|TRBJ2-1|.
CASSSRTSGSGNEQFF